The clone carrying this T cell receptor (beta chain) occurred once. Its matching antigen is unknown. The assay was immunoSEQ multiplex PCR, and TCRdb's table has in-frame clones only and misses some. The sample includes some 98,000 clones, roughly 87% of them seen just once. The V end lost 0 bases, the J end lost 4 bases, and 13 bases lay between the germline ends. Looked up from germline, CDR1 is MNHEY and CDR2 is SVGAGI. The CDR3 extends over 15 amino acids. These data originate in a study of cytomegalovirus exposure and HLA in healthy donors. Overall study findings and caveats: Across donors, most TCRs were seen rarely, yet some public ones were widespread. A few CMV-associated chains were confirmed in vitro to be specific for CMV antigens. The study labeled 150 or so TCR beta chains cytomegalovirus-associated. TCR clusters originating in the first cohort tended to co-occur in the 100 to 150 validation repertoires, according to a later analysis.

The chain combines TRBV6-5 with TRBJ2-7, with a possible D match to TRBD2 (6 bases). The TCR sequence derives from a man aged 18 to 30 in good health and CMV-seropositive. The specimen was PBMCs. CDR3 DNA sequence: TGTGCCAGCAGTTACTCGGAGGGAGAGGGTTACGAGCAGTACTTC. Its translation is CASSYSEGEGYEQYF.